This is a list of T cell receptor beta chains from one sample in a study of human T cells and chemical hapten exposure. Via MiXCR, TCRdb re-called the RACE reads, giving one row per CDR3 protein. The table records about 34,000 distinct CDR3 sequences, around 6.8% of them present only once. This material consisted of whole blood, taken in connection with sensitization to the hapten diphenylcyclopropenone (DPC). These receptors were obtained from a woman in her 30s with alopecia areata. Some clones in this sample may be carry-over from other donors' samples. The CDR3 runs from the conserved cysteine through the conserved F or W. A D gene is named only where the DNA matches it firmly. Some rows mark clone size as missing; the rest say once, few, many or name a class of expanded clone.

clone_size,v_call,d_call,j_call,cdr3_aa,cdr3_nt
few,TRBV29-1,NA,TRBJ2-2,CSVYPDRNTGELFF,TGCAGCGTCTACCCGGACAGGAACACCGGGGAGCTGTTTTTT
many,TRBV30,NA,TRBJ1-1,CAWSVNTEAFF,TGTGCCTGGAGTGTAAATACTGAAGCTTTCTTT
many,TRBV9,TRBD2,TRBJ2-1,CASSVVGGTNEQFF,TGTGCCAGCAGCGTAGTGGGGGGGACTAATGAGCAGTTCTTC
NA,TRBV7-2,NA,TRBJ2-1,CASNPGGIDEQFF,TGTGCCAGCAATCCGGGCGGGATAGATGAGCAGTTCTTC
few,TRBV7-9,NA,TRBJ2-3,CASSGFGGHHTDTQYF,TGTGCCAGCAGCGGTTTTGGTGGCCACCACACAGATACGCAGTATTTT
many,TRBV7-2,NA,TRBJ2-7,CASSLGGTADYEQYF,TGTGCCAGCAGCTTGGGCGGGACGGCGGACTACGAGCAGTACTTC
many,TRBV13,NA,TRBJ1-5,CASSLSGARGGLNQPQHF,TGTGCCAGCAGCTTAAGCGGGGCTAGGGGCGGCCTCAATCAGCCCCAGCATTTT
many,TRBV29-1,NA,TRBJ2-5,CSVVVRETQYF,TGCAGCGTTGTAGTTAGGGAGACCCAGTACTTC
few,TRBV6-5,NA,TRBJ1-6,CASRRGRMRSTNSPLHF,TGTGCCAGCAGAAGGGGCAGGATGCGTTCTACGAATTCACCCCTCCACTTT
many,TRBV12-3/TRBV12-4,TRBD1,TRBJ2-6,CASSSTGQLAGANVLTF,TGTGCCAGCAGTTCGACGGGACAGCTAGCTGGGGCCAACGTCCTGACTTTC
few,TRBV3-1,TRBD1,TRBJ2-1,CASSQPFLRGRFDEQFF,TGTGCCAGCAGCCAACCCTTTCTCAGGGGGCGATTTGATGAGCAGTTCTTC
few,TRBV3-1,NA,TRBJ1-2,CASSQDRLGATQYGYTF,TGTGCCAGCAGCCAAGATCGTCTGGGGGCGACTCAGTATGGCTACACCTTC
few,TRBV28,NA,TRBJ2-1,CASRSLASFFF,TGTGCCAGCAGGTCACTAGCTAGCTTTTTCTTC
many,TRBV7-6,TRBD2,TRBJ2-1,CASSFLSGGTNNEQFF,TGTGCCAGCAGCTTCCTTAGCGGGGGGACCAACAATGAGCAGTTCTTC
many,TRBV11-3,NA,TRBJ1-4,CASSLARGFNEKLFF,TGTGCCAGCAGCCTAGCGAGGGGGTTTAATGAAAAACTGTTTTTT
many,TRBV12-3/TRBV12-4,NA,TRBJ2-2,CASTPTGELFF,TGTGCCAGCACCCCAACCGGGGAGCTGTTTTTT
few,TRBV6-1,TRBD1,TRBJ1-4,CATQTGQGLRNEKLFF,TGTGCCACCCAAACAGGACAGGGGCTGAGGAATGAAAAACTGTTTTTT
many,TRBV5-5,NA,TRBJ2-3,CASSAGISTDTQYF,TGTGCCAGCAGCGCAGGGATCTCCACAGATACGCAGTATTTT
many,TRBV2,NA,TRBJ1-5,CASSPGHNQPQHF,TGTGCCAGCAGTCCCGGACACAATCAGCCCCAGCATTTT
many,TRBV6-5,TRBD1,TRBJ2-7,CASSARDRHYEQYF,TGTGCCAGCAGTGCGCGGGACAGGCATTACGAGCAGTACTTC
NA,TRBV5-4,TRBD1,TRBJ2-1,CASSFGQGAGEQFF,TGTGCCAGCAGCTTCGGACAGGGGGCAGGTGAGCAGTTCTTC
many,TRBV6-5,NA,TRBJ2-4,CASSYSKRGNIQYF,TGTGCCAGCAGTTACTCGAAAAGGGGTAACATTCAGTACTTC
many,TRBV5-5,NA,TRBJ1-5,CASSLLAGVGYQPQHF,TGTGCCAGCAGCTTGCTTGCTGGTGTGGGGTATCAGCCCCAGCATTTT
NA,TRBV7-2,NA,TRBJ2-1,CASSLEASSYNEQFF,TGTGCCAGCAGCTTAGAGGCGAGCTCCTACAATGAGCAGTTCTTC
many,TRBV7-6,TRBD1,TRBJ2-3,CASSQGAGLIGTDTQYF,TGTGCCAGCAGCCAGGGGGCAGGACTGATCGGCACAGATACGCAGTATTTT
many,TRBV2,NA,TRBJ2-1,CASSSQGRSNNEQFF,TGTGCCAGCAGTTCTCAAGGGCGGTCTAACAATGAGCAGTTCTTC
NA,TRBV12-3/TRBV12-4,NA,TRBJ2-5,CASSFQLGQTQETQYF,TGTGCCAGCAGTTTCCAATTAGGGCAGACACAAGAGACCCAGTACTTC
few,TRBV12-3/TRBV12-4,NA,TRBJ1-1,CASVLMNTEAFF,TGTGCCAGCGTTCTTATGAACACTGAAGCTTTCTTT
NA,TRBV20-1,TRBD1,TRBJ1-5,CSARDNRGLTNQPQHF,TGCAGTGCTAGAGATAACAGGGGGTTAACGAATCAGCCCCAGCATTTT
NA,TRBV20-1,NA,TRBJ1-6,CSARGGADSPLHF,TGCAGTGCTAGAGGGGGTGCGGATTCACCCCTCCACTTT
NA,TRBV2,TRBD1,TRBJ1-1,CASTRQGGGTEAFF,TGTGCCAGCACCCGCCAGGGGGGCGGCACTGAAGCTTTCTTT
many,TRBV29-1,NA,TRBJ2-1,CSVGVSSDGEQFF,TGCAGCGTTGGTGTGTCTAGCGACGGTGAGCAGTTCTTC
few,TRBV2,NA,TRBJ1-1,CASSEQENTEAFF,TGTGCCAGCAGTGAACAGGAGAACACTGAAGCTTTCTTT
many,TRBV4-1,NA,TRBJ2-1,CASSPPGDNEQFF,TGCGCCAGCAGCCCCCCCGGAGACAATGAGCAGTTCTTC
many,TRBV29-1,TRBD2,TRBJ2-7,CSVEGGAYEQYF,TGCAGCGTGGAGGGAGGGGCCTACGAGCAGTACTTC
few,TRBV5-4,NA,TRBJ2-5,CASSPRTAARETQYF,TGTGCCAGCAGCCCACGGACAGCCGCCAGAGAGACCCAGTACTTC
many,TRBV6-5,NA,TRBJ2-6,CASSYLRTGDGANVLTF,TGTGCCAGCAGTTACCTGAGGACGGGTGATGGGGCCAACGTCCTGACTTTC
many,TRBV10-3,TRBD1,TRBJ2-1,CAISESDRGGPNEQFF,TGTGCCATCAGTGAGTCAGACAGGGGAGGCCCCAATGAGCAGTTCTTC
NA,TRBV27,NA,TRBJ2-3,CASAEGDTQYF,TGTGCCAGCGCGGAGGGAGATACGCAGTATTTT
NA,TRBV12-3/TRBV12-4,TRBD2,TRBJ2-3,CASTLGLAGTNTQYF,TGTGCCAGCACCTTGGGACTAGCGGGGACAAATACGCAGTATTTT
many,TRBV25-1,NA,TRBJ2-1,CASSEHSSSYNEQFF,TGTGCCAGCAGTGAACATAGCAGCTCCTACAATGAGCAGTTCTTC
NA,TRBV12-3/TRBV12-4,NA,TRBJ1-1,CASTEGNTEAFF,TGTGCCAGCACGGAGGGCAACACTGAAGCTTTCTTT
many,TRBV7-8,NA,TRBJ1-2,CASSPLSWGQNYGYTF,TGTGCCAGCAGCCCTCTGAGTTGGGGCCAAAACTATGGCTACACCTTC
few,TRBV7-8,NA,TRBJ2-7,CASSLQQISYEQYF,TGTGCCAGCAGCTTACAACAGATATCCTACGAGCAGTACTTC
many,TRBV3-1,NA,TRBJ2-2,CASSQNKWGKRLTGELFF,TGTGCCAGCAGCCAAAATAAATGGGGGAAGAGGTTGACCGGGGAGCTGTTTTTT
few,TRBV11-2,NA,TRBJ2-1,CASSRPGPSGQFF,TGTGCCAGCAGCCGCCCAGGGCCGTCGGGGCAGTTCTTC
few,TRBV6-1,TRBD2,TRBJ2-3,CASNNPSGGTTDTQYF,TGTGCCAGCAACAACCCAAGCGGGGGGACAACAGATACGCAGTATTTT
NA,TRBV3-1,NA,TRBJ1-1,CASSQGTVRNSF,TGTGCCAGCAGCCAGGGAACAGTTAGGAACTCCTTT
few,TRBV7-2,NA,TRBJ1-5,CASSLYGGQEPQHF,TGTGCCAGCAGCTTATACGGGGGGCAGGAGCCCCAGCATTTT
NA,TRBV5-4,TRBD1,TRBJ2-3,CASSKLSTGASTDTQYF,TGTGCCAGCAGCAAGTTATCTACAGGGGCTAGCACAGATACGCAGTATTTT